A selection of T cell receptor beta chains follows, all from one sample in a study of control samples from healthy donors and cancer patients. Measured with immunoSEQ multiplex PCR; TCRdb has only the in-frame clones, and not every one. The sample includes more than 150,000 clones, roughly 92% of them seen just once. Sequenced input: blood. These receptor sequences come from a man between 45 and 60 years old in good health. CDR3s include the opening cysteine and the closing phenylalanine or tryptophan. Fields, in order: V gene, clone size, D gene, J gene, CDR3 protein, CDR3 DNA. The D gene is left open where the match is weak. Clone size, where shown, is once, few, many, or a class for clones that have expanded.

TRBV7-7	.	.	TRBJ2-2	CASSPQGNTGELFF	TGTGCTAGCAGCCCCCAGGGTAACACCGGGGAGCTGTTTTTT
TRBV4-1	.	.	TRBJ2-7	CASSQDRSSYEQYF	TGCGCCAGCAGCCAAGATAGGAGCTCCTACGAGCAGTACTTC
TRBV5-1	.	.	TRBJ2-2	CASSISGLSNTGELFF	TGCGCCAGCAGCATATCGGGACTTAGTAACACCGGGGAGCTGTTTTTT
TRBV3-1/TRBV3-2	.	.	TRBJ2-1	CASSPAGSYNEQFF	TGTGCCAGCAGCCCCGCCGGCTCCTACAATGAGCAGTTCTTC
TRBV7-2	.	.	TRBJ2-3	CASSLMRGPDTQYF	TGTGCCAGCAGCTTAATGCGGGGCCCAGATACGCAGTATTTT
TRBV7-9	.	TRBD1	TRBJ2-4	CASSPTGGGLAKNIQYF	TGTGCCAGCAGCCCTACAGGGGGCGGACTGGCCAAAAACATTCAGTACTTC
TRBV6-4	.	.	TRBJ1-3	CASSSDTGNTIYF	TGTGCCAGCAGTAGCGACACAGGAAACACCATATATTTT
TRBV5-6	.	.	TRBJ1-1	CASSWAALRAEAFF	TGTGCCAGCAGCTGGGCCGCGTTAAGGGCTGAAGCTTTCTTT
TRBV6-5	.	TRBD1	TRBJ2-7	CASTGTGNSEQYF	TGTGCCAGCACCGGGACAGGGAATAGCGAGCAGTACTTC
TRBV15	.	TRBD2	TRBJ2-1	CATSMQRDSYNEQFF	TGTGCCACCAGCATGCAGCGGGACTCCTACAATGAGCAGTTCTTC
TRBV5-1	.	TRBD1	TRBJ1-3	CASSLTGFGNTIYF	TGCGCCAGCAGCCTGACAGGGTTTGGAAACACCATATATTTT
TRBV30	once	.	TRBJ2-7	CAWSVGGYEQYF	TGTGCCTGGAGTGTAGGAGGCTACGAGCAGTACTTC
TRBV4-1	.	TRBD2	TRBJ2-1	CASSHIAGGSYNEQFF	TGCGCCAGCAGCCACATAGCGGGAGGATCCTACAATGAGCAGTTCTTC
TRBV6-5	.	.	TRBJ1-2	CASSSGTLDYGYTF	TGTGCCAGCAGTTCCGGGACACTGGACTATGGCTACACCTTC
TRBV9	.	TRBD1	TRBJ2-7	CASSVSPGQGYEQYF	TGTGCCAGCAGCGTAAGCCCGGGACAGGGATACGAGCAGTACTTC
TRBV6-5	.	.	TRBJ2-7	CASSYGTYYEQYF	TGTGCCAGCAGTTACGGGACATACTACGAGCAGTACTTC
TRBV28	.	.	TRBJ2-4	CASSLAKNIQYF	TGTGCCAGCAGTTTAGCCAAAAACATTCAGTACTTC
TRBV28	.	TRBD1	TRBJ1-2	CASSLGSTGGHYGYTF	TGTGCCAGCAGTCTAGGCAGCACAGGGGGCCACTATGGCTACACCTTC
TRBV11-2	.	.	TRBJ2-1	CASSPNSGARNEQFF	TGTGCCAGCAGCCCTAACTCCGGGGCCCGGAATGAGCAGTTCTTC
TRBV18	.	.	TRBJ1-1	CASSPMGAGNTEAFF	TGTGCCAGCTCACCAATGGGGGCGGGTAACACTGAAGCTTTCTTT
TRBV7-2	.	TRBD1	TRBJ1-2	CASSLAMGTGYGYTF	TGTGCCAGCAGCTTAGCAATGGGGACAGGGTATGGCTACACCTTC
TRBV7-2	.	.	TRBJ1-5	CASSLGWTQPQHF	TGTGCCAGCAGCCTAGGGTGGACGCAGCCCCAGCATTTT
TRBV5-5	.	.	TRBJ2-5	CASSHGSLQETQYF	TGTGCCAGCAGCCACGGGAGTCTCCAAGAGACCCAGTACTTC
TRBV6-1	.	.	TRBJ2-7	CASSEIGGWDEQYF	TGTGCCAGCAGTGAAATTGGGGGATGGGACGAGCAGTACTTC
TRBV5-5	.	TRBD1	TRBJ2-2	CASSLAQGDTGELFF	TGTGCCAGCAGCTTGGCACAGGGGGACACCGGGGAGCTGTTTTTT
TRBV20-1	.	TRBD2	TRBJ2-2	CSASSSGNTGELFF	TGCAGTGCTAGTTCTAGCGGAAACACCGGGGAGCTGTTTTTT
TRBV7-3	.	TRBD1	TRBJ1-6	CASSYAGGSPLHF	TGTGCTAGCAGCTACGCAGGGGGTTCACCCCTCCACTTT
TRBV5-4	.	TRBD2	TRBJ2-7	CASSKLAGELYEQYF	TGTGCCAGCAGCAAACTAGCGGGAGAGTTATACGAGCAGTACTTC
TRBV6-5	.	.	TRBJ1-1	CASSYSRAGREAFF	TGTGCCAGCAGTTACTCGCGGGCCGGCCGTGAAGCTTTCTTT
TRBV25-1	.	.	TRBJ1-2	CASSEGPSGGYTF	TGTGCCAGCAGCGAGGGGCCCTCAGGCGGCTACACCTTC
TRBV18	.	.	TRBJ1-2	CASSPGDYGYTF	TGTGCCAGCTCCCCAGGAGACTATGGCTACACCTTC
TRBV6-4	.	.	TRBJ1-6	CASSDSVGGDSPLHF	TGTGCCAGCAGTGACTCAGTGGGAGGGGATTCACCCCTCCACTTT
TRBV3-1/TRBV3-2	.	TRBD1	TRBJ1-5	CASSSHTGGNQPQHF	TGTGCCAGCAGCTCACACACAGGGGGCAATCAGCCCCAGCATTTT
TRBV27	.	.	TRBJ2-2	CASTGTPNTGELFF	TGTGCCAGCACCGGGACTCCGAACACCGGGGAGCTGTTTTTT
TRBV21-1	.	.	TRBJ1-2	CASSKGSRGRAYGYTF	TGTGCCAGCAGCAAAGGATCGCGGGGCCGAGCCTATGGCTACACCTTC
TRBV12-3/TRBV12-4	.	TRBD1	TRBJ1-1	CASRIPGGGAFF	TGTGCCAGCAGGATCCCAGGGGGGGGAGCTTTCTTT
TRBV28	.	.	TRBJ1-2	CASRTTGTDGYTF	TGTGCCAGCAGGACAACCGGGACGGATGGCTACACCTTC
TRBV19	once	.	TRBJ2-7	CASSNPAFTYEQYF	TGTGCCAGTAGTAACCCGGCGTTTACCTACGAGCAGTACTTC
TRBV10-3	.	TRBD1	TRBJ2-2	CAIRGTGYGELFF	TGTGCCATAAGAGGGACAGGATACGGGGAGCTGTTTTTT
TRBV5-5	few	.	TRBJ1-2	CASSLAGGHRDYGYTF	TGTGCCAGCAGCTTGGCCGGAGGGCATCGCGACTATGGCTACACCTTC
TRBV6-5	.	.	TRBJ1-3	CASRDAGFGNTIYF	TGTGCCAGCAGGGACGCAGGGTTCGGAAACACCATATATTTT
TRBV28	.	.	TRBJ1-1	CASSFGTLGTEAFF	TGTGCCAGCAGTTTCGGGACTTTAGGCACTGAAGCTTTCTTT
TRBV12-5	.	.	TRBJ2-4	CASGRDILAKNIQYF	TGTGCTAGTGGTAGGGACATCCTAGCCAAAAACATTCAGTACTTC
TRBV19	.	TRBD1	TRBJ2-1	CASSIPGQGVDEQFF	TGTGCCAGTAGTATCCCGGGACAGGGGGTCGATGAGCAGTTCTTC
TRBV7-2	.	.	TRBJ2-7	CASSLTDYEQYF	TGTGCCAGCAGCCTAACAGACTACGAGCAGTACTTC
TRBV19	.	.	TRBJ2-4	CASRDPGARDIQYF	TGTGCCAGTAGAGATCCCGGGGCACGAGACATTCAGTACTTC
TRBV6-6	.	.	TRBJ2-2	CASSYASGAGELFF	TGTGCCAGCAGTTACGCGTCGGGGGCCGGGGAGCTGTTTTTT
TRBV6-5	.	.	TRBJ1-6	CASSYSRSTNNSPLHF	TGTGCCAGCAGTTACTCAAGGTCCACGAATAATTCACCCCTCCACTTT
TRBV28	once	TRBD2	TRBJ2-7	CASSPPGLAGDYEQYF	TGTGCCAGCAGTCCCCCGGGACTAGCGGGGGACTACGAGCAGTACTTC
TRBV19	.	.	TRBJ1-1	CASSILFGLDTEAFF	TGTGCCAGTAGTATACTTTTCGGGCTTGACACTGAAGCTTTCTTT
TRBV5-4	.	.	TRBJ2-7	CASSPYGTGSSYEQYF	TGTGCCAGCAGCCCATATGGGACGGGGAGCTCCTACGAGCAGTACTTC
TRBV3-1/TRBV3-2	.	.	TRBJ2-7	CASSPAGTAYEQYF	TGTGCCAGCAGCCCCGCCGGGACCGCCTACGAGCAGTACTTC
TRBV5-1	.	TRBD1	TRBJ2-5	CASSLGDTGGAGETQYF	TGCGCCAGCAGCTTGGGGGATACAGGGGGCGCAGGCGAGACCCAGTACTTC
TRBV11-3	.	TRBD2	TRBJ2-1	CASSLGISGASYNEQFF	TGTGCCAGCAGCTTAGGTATTAGCGGGGCATCCTACAATGAGCAGTTCTTC
TRBV7-9	.	TRBD1	TRBJ2-7	CASSFRRQGRTYEQYF	TGTGCCAGCAGCTTCAGGAGACAGGGGAGGACCTACGAGCAGTACTTC
TRBV5-1	.	.	TRBJ1-6	CASSTGTGGWDSPLHF	TGCGCCAGCAGCACCGGGACTGGGGGTTGGGATTCACCCCTCCACTTT
TRBV21-1	.	.	TRBJ2-7	CASSKRGGPYEQYF	TGTGCCAGCAGCAAAAGGGGGGGGCCCTACGAGCAGTACTTC
TRBV30	.	TRBD1	TRBJ1-5	CAWSVGRGSDSNQPQHF	TGTGCCTGGAGTGTCGGCAGGGGGTCGGATAGCAATCAGCCCCAGCATTTT